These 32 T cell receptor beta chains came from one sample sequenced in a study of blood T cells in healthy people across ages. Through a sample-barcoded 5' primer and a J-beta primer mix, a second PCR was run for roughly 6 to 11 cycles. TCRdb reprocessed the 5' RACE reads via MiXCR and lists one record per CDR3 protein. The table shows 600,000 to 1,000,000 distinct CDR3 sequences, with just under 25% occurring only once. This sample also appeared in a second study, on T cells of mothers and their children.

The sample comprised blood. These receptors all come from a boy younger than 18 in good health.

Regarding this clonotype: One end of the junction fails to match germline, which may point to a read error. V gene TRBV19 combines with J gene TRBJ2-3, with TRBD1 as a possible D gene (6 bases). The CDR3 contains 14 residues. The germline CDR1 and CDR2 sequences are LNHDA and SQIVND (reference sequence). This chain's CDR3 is CASTRSGLTGTQYF. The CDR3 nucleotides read TGTGCCAGTACTCGCAGTGGGCTGACAGGTACGCAGTATTTT. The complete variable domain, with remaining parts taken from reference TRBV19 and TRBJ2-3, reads DGGITQSPKYLFRKEGQNVTLSCEQNLNHDAMYWYRQDPGQGLRLIYYSQIVNDFQKGDIAEGYSVSREKKESFPLTVTSAQKNPTAFYLCASTRSGLTGTQYFGPGTRLTVL.

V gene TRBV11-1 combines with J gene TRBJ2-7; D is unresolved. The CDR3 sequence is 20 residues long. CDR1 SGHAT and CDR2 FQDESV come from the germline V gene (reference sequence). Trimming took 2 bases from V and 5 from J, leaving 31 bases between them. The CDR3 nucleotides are TGTGCCAGCAGCTTATCCTTATCACCTTCCGGGTCTTCTCGTGAGGACGAGCAGTACTTC. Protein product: CASSLSLSPSGSSREDEQYF.

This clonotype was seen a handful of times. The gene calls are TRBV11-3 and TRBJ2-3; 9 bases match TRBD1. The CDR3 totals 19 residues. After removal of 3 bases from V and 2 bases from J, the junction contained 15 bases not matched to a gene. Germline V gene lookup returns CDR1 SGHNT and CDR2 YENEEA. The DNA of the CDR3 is TGTGCCAGCAGCTTTGTCCTAGGGACAGGGATCCCTTCCACAGATACGCAGTATTTT. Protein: CASSFVLGTGIPSTDTQYF.

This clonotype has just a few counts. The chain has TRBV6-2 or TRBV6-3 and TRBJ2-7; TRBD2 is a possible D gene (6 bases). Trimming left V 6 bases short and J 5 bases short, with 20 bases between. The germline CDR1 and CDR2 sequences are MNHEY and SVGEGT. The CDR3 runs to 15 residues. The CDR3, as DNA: TGTGCCAGCAGCCCCGGTTGGGCCGGGAGCAACGAGCAGTACTTC. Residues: CASSPGWAGSNEQYF.

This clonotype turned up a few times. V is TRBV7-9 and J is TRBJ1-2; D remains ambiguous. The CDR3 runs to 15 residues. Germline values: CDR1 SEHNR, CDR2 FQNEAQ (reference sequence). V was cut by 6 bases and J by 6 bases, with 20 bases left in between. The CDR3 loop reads CASSTTEDIKDGYTF. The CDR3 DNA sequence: TGTGCCAGCAGTACGACGGAGGATATCAAGGATGGCTACACCTTC.

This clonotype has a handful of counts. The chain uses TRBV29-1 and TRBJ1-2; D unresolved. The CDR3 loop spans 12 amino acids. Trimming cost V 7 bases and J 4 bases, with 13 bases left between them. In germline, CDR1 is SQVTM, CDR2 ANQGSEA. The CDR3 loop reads CSGWTRLYGYTF. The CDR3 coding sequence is TGCAGCGGATGGACCCGACTCTATGGCTACACCTTC.

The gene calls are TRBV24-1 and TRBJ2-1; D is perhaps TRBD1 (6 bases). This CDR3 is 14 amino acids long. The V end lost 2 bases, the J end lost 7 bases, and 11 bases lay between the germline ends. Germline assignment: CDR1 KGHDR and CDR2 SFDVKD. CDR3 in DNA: TGTGCCACCAGTGATTCACAGGGATGGAATGAGCAGTTCTTC. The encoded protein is CATSDSQGWNEQFF.

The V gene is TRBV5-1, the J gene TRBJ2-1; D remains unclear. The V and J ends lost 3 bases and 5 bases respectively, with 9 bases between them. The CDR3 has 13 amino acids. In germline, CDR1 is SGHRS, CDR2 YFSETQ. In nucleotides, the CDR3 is TGCGCCAGCAGCTCCGCCTTGGACAATGAGCAGTTCTTC. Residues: CASSSALDNEQFF.

The CDR3 reads CASNRHNQGSPSEQYF. CDR3 nucleotides: TGCGCCAGCAACCGGCACAACCAGGGCTCCCCGTCCGAGCAGTACTTC. The chain combines TRBV4-3 with TRBJ2-7; tentatively, D is TRBD1 (5 bases). Deletions cut 7 bases from V and 6 bases from J, with 25 bases between. CDR3 length: 16 residues. CDR1 and CDR2 from the germline V gene are LGHNA and YSLEER.

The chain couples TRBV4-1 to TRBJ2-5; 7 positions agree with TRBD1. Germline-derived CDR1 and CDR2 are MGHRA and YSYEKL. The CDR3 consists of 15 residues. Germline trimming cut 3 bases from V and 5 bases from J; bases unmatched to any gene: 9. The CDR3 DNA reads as TGCGCCAGCAGCCACCTTGAGACAGGGAAGGAGACCCAGTACTTC. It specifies CASSHLETGKETQYF.

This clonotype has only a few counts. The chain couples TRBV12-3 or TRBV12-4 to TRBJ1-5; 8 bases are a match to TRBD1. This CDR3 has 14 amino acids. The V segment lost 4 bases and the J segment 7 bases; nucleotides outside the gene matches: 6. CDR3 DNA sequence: TGTGCCAGCAGTTCTGACAGGGGTGGACAGCCCCAGCATTTT. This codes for CASSSDRGGQPQHF.

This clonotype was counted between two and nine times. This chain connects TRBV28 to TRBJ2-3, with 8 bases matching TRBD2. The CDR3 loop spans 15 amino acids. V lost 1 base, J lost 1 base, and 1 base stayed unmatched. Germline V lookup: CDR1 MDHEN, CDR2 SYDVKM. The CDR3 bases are TGTGCCAGCAGTTTATCGACTAGCGGCACAGATACGCAGTATTTT. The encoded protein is CASSLSTSGTDTQYF.

The CDR3: CASSYSDYPDTDTQYF. The CDR3 bases are TGTGCCAGCAGTTACTCGGACTACCCGGACACAGATACGCAGTATTTT. The J gene is TRBJ2-3, the V gene TRBV6-6, with D possibly being TRBD2 (6 bases). V dropped 0 bases and J dropped 2 bases, with 12 bases sitting between them. Germline values: CDR1 MNHNY, CDR2 SVGAGI (reference sequence). The length of the CDR3 is 16 residues.

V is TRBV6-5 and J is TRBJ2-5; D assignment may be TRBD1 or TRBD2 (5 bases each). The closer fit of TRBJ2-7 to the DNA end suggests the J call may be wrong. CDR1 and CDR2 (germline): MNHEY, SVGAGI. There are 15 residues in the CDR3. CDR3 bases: TGTGCCAGCAGTTCCTCCGGGACGGGGTCCCACGAGCAGTACTTC. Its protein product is CASSSSGTGSHEQYF.

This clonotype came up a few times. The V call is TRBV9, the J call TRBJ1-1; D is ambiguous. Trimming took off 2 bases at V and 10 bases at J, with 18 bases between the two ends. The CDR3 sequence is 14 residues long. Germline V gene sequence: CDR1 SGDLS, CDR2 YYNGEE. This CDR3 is CASSVAQTGGRAFF. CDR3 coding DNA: TGTGCCAGCAGCGTTGCCCAGACGGGAGGTAGAGCTTTCTTT.

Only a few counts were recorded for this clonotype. This CDR3 reads CAWSFAPNNYGYTF. The DNA of the CDR3 is TGTGCCTGGAGTTTCGCCCCCAATAACTATGGCTACACCTTC. The V and J genes are TRBV30 and TRBJ1-2; D gene uncertain. The germline V gene encodes CDR1 GTSNPN and CDR2 SVGIG (reference sequence). The CDR3 is made up of 14 amino acids. V lost 2 bases to trimming and J lost 1 base, with 11 bases between them.

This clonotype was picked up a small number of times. The CDR3 protein is CSVGTILGTDTQYF. The CDR3 bases are TGCAGCGTTGGGACTATCCTTGGCACAGATACGCAGTATTTT. The rearrangement uses TRBV29-1 and TRBJ2-3, with a tentative D call TRBD2 (6 bases). Germline V CDR1 and CDR2: SQVTM, ANQGSEA. V was shortened by 4 bases and J by 1 base, with 12 bases between the two germline ends. The CDR3 loop spans 14 amino acids.

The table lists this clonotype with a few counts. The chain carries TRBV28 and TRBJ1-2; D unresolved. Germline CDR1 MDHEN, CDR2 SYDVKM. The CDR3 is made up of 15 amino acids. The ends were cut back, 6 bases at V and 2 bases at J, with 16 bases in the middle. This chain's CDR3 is CASSPGMGSNYGYTF. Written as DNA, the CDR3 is TGTGCCAGCAGCCCCGGAATGGGCAGCAACTATGGCTACACCTTC.

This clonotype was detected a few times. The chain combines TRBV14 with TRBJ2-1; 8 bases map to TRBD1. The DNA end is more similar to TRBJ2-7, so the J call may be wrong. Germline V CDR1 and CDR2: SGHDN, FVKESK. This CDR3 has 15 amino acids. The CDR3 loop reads CASSQGTGSVYEQYF. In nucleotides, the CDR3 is TGTGCCAGCAGCCAAGGGACAGGGTCGGTCTACGAGCAGTACTTC.

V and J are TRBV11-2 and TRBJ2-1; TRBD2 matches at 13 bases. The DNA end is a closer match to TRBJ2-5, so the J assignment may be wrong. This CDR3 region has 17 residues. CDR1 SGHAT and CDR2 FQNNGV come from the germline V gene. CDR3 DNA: TGTGCCAGCAGCGGAACTAGCGGGAGGGCCATACAAGAGACCCAGTACTTC. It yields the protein CASSGTSGRAIQETQYF.

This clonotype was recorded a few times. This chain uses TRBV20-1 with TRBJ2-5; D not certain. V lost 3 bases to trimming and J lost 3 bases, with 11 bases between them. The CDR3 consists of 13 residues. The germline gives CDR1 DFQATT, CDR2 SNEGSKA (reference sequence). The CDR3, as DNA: TGCAGTGCTAGCATAGGGCAGAAAGAGACCCAGTACTTC. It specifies CSASIGQKETQYF.

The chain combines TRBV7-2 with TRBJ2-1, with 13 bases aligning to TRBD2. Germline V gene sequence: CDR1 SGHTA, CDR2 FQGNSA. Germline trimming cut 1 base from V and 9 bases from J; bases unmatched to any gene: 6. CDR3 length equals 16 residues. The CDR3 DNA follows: TGTGCCAGCAGCTTAGGTGCGGGACTAGCGGGAAGTGAGCAGTTCTTC. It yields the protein CASSLGAGLAGSEQFF.

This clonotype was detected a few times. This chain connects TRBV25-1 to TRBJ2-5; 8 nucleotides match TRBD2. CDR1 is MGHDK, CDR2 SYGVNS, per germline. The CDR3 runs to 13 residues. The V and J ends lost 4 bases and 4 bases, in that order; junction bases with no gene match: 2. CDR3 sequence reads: CASSGLAGETQYF. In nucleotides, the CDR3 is TGTGCCAGCAGTGGGCTAGCGGGAGAGACCCAGTACTTC.

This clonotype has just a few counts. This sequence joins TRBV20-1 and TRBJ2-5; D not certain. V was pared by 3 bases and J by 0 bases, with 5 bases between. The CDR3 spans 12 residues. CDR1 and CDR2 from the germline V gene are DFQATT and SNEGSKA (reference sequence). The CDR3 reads CSARRNQETQYF. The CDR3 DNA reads TGCAGTGCTAGGAGGAACCAAGAGACCCAGTACTTC.

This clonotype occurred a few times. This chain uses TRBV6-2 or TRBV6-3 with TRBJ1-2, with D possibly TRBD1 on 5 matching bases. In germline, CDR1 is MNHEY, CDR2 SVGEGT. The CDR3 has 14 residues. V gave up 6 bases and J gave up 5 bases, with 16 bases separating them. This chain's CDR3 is CASSGDGRGYGYTF. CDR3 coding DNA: TGTGCCAGCAGCGGGGACGGACGAGGATATGGCTACACCTTC.

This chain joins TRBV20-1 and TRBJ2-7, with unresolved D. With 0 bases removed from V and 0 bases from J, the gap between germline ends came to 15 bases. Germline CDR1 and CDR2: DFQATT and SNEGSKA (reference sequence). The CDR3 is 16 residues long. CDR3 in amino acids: CSARDSETPVSYEQYF. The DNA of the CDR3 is TGCAGTGCTAGAGATTCCGAGACACCAGTCTCCTACGAGCAGTACTTC.

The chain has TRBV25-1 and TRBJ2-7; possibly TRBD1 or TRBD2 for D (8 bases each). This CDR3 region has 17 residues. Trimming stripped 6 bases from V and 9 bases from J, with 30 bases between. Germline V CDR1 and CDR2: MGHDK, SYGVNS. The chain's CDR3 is CASSPSGGTGAFHGQYF. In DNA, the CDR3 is TGTGCCAGCAGCCCCTCGGGGGGGACAGGTGCTTTCCACGGGCAGTACTTC.

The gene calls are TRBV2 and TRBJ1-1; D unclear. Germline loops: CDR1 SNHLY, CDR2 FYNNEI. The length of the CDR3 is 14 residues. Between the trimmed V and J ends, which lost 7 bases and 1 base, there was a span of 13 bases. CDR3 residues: CASNLLVSNTEAFF. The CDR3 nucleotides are TGTGCCAGCAATCTTCTGGTCTCGAACACTGAAGCTTTCTTT.

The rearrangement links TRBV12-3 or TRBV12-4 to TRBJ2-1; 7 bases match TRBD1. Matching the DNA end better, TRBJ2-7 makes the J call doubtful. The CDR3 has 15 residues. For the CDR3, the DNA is TGTGCCAGCAGCCTCCCGACAGGGAACTCGGGAGAGCAGTACTTC. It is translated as CASSLPTGNSGEQYF.

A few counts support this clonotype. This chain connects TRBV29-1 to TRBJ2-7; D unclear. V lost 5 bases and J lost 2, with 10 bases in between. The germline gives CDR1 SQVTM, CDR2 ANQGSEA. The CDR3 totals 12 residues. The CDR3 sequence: CSVSETPYEQYF. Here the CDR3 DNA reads TGCAGCGTTAGCGAGACCCCCTACGAGCAGTACTTC.

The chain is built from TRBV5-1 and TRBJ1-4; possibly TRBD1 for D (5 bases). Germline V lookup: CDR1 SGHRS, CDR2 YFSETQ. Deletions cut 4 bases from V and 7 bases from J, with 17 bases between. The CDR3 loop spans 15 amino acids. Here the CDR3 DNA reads TGCGCCAGCAGCGCAGGGAGTCCTCAAGGTGAAAAACTGTTTTTT. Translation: CASSAGSPQGEKLFF.

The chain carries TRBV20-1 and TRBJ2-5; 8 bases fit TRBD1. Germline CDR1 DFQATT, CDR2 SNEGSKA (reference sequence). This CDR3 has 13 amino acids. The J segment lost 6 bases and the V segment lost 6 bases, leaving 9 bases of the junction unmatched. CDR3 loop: CSALTGAVKTQYF. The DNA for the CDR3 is TGCAGTGCACTGACAGGGGCCGTGAAGACCCAGTACTTC.